This TCR beta chain was captured in a study of blood T cells in healthy people across ages. Donors each provided roughly 9.6 milliliters of peripheral blood. Study conclusions and caveats: From one million sequenced T cells, diversity estimates were lower bounds. Older age went with lower TCR beta diversity per million T cells, in a roughly linear way.

For the second PCR, which ran for about 7 to 11 cycles, a sample-barcoded 5' primer and a J-beta primer mix were used. Each of the cDNA molecules was tagged by a template-switch adaptor with 12 random nucleotides. One entry per CDR3 protein results from TCRdb running MiXCR on the 5' RACE reads. Of roughly 2 million distinct CDR3 sequences in the sample, roughly 49% are singletons; the top ten hold 2.1%. Of note for this clonotype: What it binds is unknown.

The clonotype comes from a woman between 40 and 55 years old in good health. Sequences were obtained from blood.

The CDR3 region has the DNA TGTGCCAGTAGTATCCTTAATAGGGGGAGCAATCAGCCCCAGCATTTT. This sequence encodes CASSILNRGSNQPQHF. The rearrangement links TRBV19 to TRBJ1-5; a weak D match, TRBD1 (6 bases). This CDR3 is built from 16 residues. Germline CDR1 and CDR2: LNHDA and SQIVND (reference sequence). V gave up 3 bases and J gave up 1 base, with 13 bases separating them.